This record looks at one T cell receptor beta chain sequence and its context. The data stem from a study of blood T cell repertoires in COVID-19. The assay was immunoSEQ multiplex PCR, and TCRdb's table has in-frame clones only and misses some. This table has 140,000 to 150,000 clones, roughly three quarters appearing once. The CDR3 is 12 amino acids. V was pared by 4 bases and J by 8 bases, with 12 bases between. Per the germline V gene, CDR1 is SGHRS and CDR2 is YFSETQ. This chain uses TRBV5-1 with TRBJ1-2; a possible D gene is TRBD1 (5 bases). This clonotype originated in a woman aged 55 to 70 with acute or convalescent COVID-19. The sample taken for sequencing was peripheral blood. The CDR3 coding sequence is TGCGCCAGCAGCCCAACTAAGGGGGGCTACACCTTC. Its translation: CASSPTKGGYTF.